One and the same sample provided the 30 T cell receptor beta chains below, sequenced in a study of blood T cell repertoires in COVID-19. Here immunoSEQ multiplex PCR was the method, and the copy in TCRdb shows in-frame clones only, minus some. Altogether about 230,000 clones are present, 84% being singletons, with the ten largest covering about 2%. Sequenced sample: peripheral blood. The receptors shown here come from a middle-aged man who had recovered from COVID-19.

Concerning this clone itself: Other nucleotide sequences in the sample specify the same CDR3. The chain's CDR3 is CAWNLGQINTEAFF. The CDR3 bases are TGTGCCTGGAATCTGGGCCAGATAAACACTGAAGCTTTCTTT. V and J are TRBV30 and TRBJ1-1; D gene ambiguous. The CDR3 sequence is 14 residues long. V was shortened by 4 bases and J by 2 bases, with 14 bases between the two germline ends. The germline CDR1 and CDR2 sequences are GTSNPN and SVGIG (reference sequence). The full variable domain, in which reference TRBV30 and TRBJ1-1 provide the parts outside the CDR3, is SQTIHQWPATLVQPVGSPLSLECTVEGTSNPNLYWYRQAAGRGLQLLFYSVGIGQISSEVPQNLSASRPQDRQFILSSKKLLLSDSGFYLCAWNLGQINTEAFFGQGTRLTVV.

The gene calls are TRBV27 and TRBJ1-1, with D unclear. Germline V gives CDR1 MNHEY, CDR2 SMNVEV (reference sequence). V was clipped by 5 bases and J by 2 bases, with 9 bases between them. CDR3 length: 13 amino acids. Written as DNA, the CDR3 is TGTGCCAGCAGTCTCTACCTCAACACTGAAGCTTTCTTT. Encoded protein: CASSLYLNTEAFF.

The chain combines TRBV5-1 with TRBJ2-1, with 9 bases aligning to TRBD2. CDR1 is SGHRS and CDR2 is YFSETQ in the germline V gene. CDR3 size: 16 residues. Trimming cost V 6 bases and J 1 base; bases outside gene matches: 8. The CDR3 loop reads CASMLLAGQSYNEQFF. CDR3 nucleotide sequence: TGCGCCAGCATGCTACTAGCGGGCCAGTCCTACAATGAGCAGTTCTTC.

The genes are TRBV29-1 and TRBJ1-1; the match to TRBD1 covers 7 bases. V dropped 7 bases and J dropped 0; count of bases not matched to a gene: 5. This CDR3 is built from 13 residues. From germline, CDR1 is SQVTM and CDR2 ANQGSEA. In DNA form, the CDR3 reads TGCAGCGCAATGACAGGGATGAACACTGAAGCTTTCTTT. It is translated as CSAMTGMNTEAFF.

The chain links TRBV14 to TRBJ2-5, with no clear D. Germline V gene lookup returns CDR1 SGHDN and CDR2 FVKESK. There are 13 residues in the CDR3. Trimming stripped 4 bases from V and 2 bases from J, with 8 bases between. The CDR3 sequence is CASSRRPQETQYF. The CDR3 DNA follows: TGTGCCAGCAGCCGCAGGCCTCAAGAGACCCAGTACTTC.

The chain joins TRBV12-3 or TRBV12-4 to TRBJ1-1, with D unclear. Trimming left V 3 bases short and J 6 bases short, with 5 bases between. The CDR3 length is 11 residues. The CDR3 sequence is CASSFESEAFF. DNA of the CDR3: TGTGCCAGCAGTTTTGAGTCTGAAGCTTTCTTT.

The chain is built from TRBV7-9 and TRBJ1-2; tentative D call: TRBD1 (5 bases). The CDR3 is 15 residues long. CDR1 and CDR2 (germline): SEHNR, FQNEAQ (reference sequence). The V end lost 5 bases, the J end lost 5 bases, and 18 bases lay between the germline ends. CDR3 sequence: CASSGPIRVGYGYTF. The CDR3 coding sequence is TGTGCCAGCAGCGGCCCGATCAGGGTAGGGTATGGCTACACCTTC.

The V and J genes are TRBV19 and TRBJ2-1; 10 bases fit TRBD1. CDR3 length: 17 amino acids. Trimming removed 3 bases from V and 0 bases from J; junction bases left unmatched: 5. In germline, CDR1 is LNHDA, CDR2 SQIVND (reference sequence). Here the CDR3 DNA reads TGTGCCAGTAGTATCGGGACAGGGGCCTTCTCCTACAATGAGCAGTTCTTC. It codes for CASSIGTGAFSYNEQFF.

The chain joins TRBV30 to TRBJ2-7, with D possibly matching TRBD1 (6 bases). V dropped 3 bases and J dropped 0 bases, with 15 bases sitting between them. CDR1 is GTSNPN and CDR2 is SVGIG in the germline V gene (reference sequence). CDR3 size: 15 residues. CDR3 in DNA: TGTGCCTGGAGAGCCCCTCAGGGGAGCTCCTACGAGCAGTACTTC. It specifies CAWRAPQGSSYEQYF.

The chain is built from TRBV5-6 and TRBJ1-1; 8 positions match TRBD1. This CDR3 has 15 residues. J was trimmed by 4 bases and V by 7 bases; bases with no gene match: 12. Germline V lookup: CDR1 SGHDT, CDR2 YYEEEE. In nucleotides, the CDR3 is TGTGCCAGCTCCGGGACAGGCTCTGGGGGCACTGAAGCTTTCTTT. As protein: CASSGTGSGGTEAFF.

The gene calls are TRBV7-2 and TRBJ2-7; D unclear. This CDR3 has 13 amino acids. The V gene's germline CDR1 is SGHTA and CDR2 FQGNSA. Deletions cut 1 base from V and 4 bases from J, with 8 bases between. The CDR3 reads CASSLGARYEQYF. The CDR3 DNA follows: TGTGCCAGCAGCTTAGGCGCCAGGTACGAGCAGTACTTC.

Written as DNA, the CDR3 is TGTGCCAGCAGCTTAGACGAGGGAGGCTACACCTTC. As protein: CASSLDEGGYTF. The chain is built from TRBV7-2 and TRBJ1-2; D is uncertain. Germline V CDR1 and CDR2: SGHTA, FQGNSA. The ends were cut back, 1 base at V and 8 bases at J, with 8 bases in the middle. The CDR3 is 12 residues long.

This chain connects TRBV6-5 to TRBJ2-7; a possible D gene is TRBD2 (6 bases). Looked up from germline, CDR1 is MNHEY and CDR2 is SVGAGI. Trimming left V 5 bases short and J 3 bases short, with 11 bases between. CDR3 length equals 13 residues. DNA for the CDR3: TGTGCCAGCAGTCCCGGGACTTTCTACGAGCAGTACTTC. Translation gives CASSPGTFYEQYF.

This clone was counted a few times. The CDR3 protein is CASSITPREEGYTF. The CDR3 nucleotides are TGTGCCAGTAGTATTACGCCCAGGGAGGAGGGCTACACCTTC. V and J are TRBV19 and TRBJ1-2, with D tentatively TRBD1 (5 bases). Germline V lookup: CDR1 LNHDA, CDR2 SQIVND (reference sequence). The CDR3 has 14 amino acids. Trimming stripped 3 bases from V and 8 bases from J, with 16 bases between.

The chain employs TRBV11-2 and TRBJ2-5; a weak D match, TRBD2 (5 bases). CDR3 size: 18 residues. From germline, CDR1 is SGHAT and CDR2 FQNNGV. Deletions cut 8 bases from V and 3 bases from J, with 28 bases between. DNA for the CDR3: TGTGCCAGCCGCGAAGAGCTTAACGTTTACGGGAAAGAAGAGACCCAGTACTTC. Encoded protein: CASREELNVYGKEETQYF.

The chain links TRBV2 to TRBJ2-2; TRBD1 matches at 10 bases. Germline V gene data show CDR1 as SNHLY and CDR2 as FYNNEI. CDR3 length: 15 amino acids. V lost 3 bases, J lost 15 bases, and 13 bases stayed unmatched. In DNA, the CDR3 is TGTGCCAGCAGTGAGGCACCTAGGCCGGGACAGGGGATGTTTTTT. Amino acid sequence: CASSEAPRPGQGMFF.

CDR3 sequence (DNA): TGTGCCAGCAGCTTTTTAGAGGGCCTTGTCACCGGGGAGCTGTTTTTT. This sequence encodes CASSFLEGLVTGELFF. J is TRBJ2-2 and V is TRBV7-9; tentative D call: TRBD2 (5 bases). The CDR3 has 16 amino acids. The V end was cut by 3 bases, the J end by 4 bases, with 15 bases between. CDR1 is SEHNR and CDR2 is FQNEAQ in the germline V gene (reference sequence).

In the case of this clone: Distinct nucleotide sequences in the sample also encode this CDR3. The chain joins TRBV19 to TRBJ1-5, with 7 bases matching TRBD1. There are 15 residues in the CDR3. From germline, CDR1 is LNHDA and CDR2 SQIVND (reference sequence). V lost 6 bases and J lost 4; bases outside the gene matches: 9. The CDR3 region is CASSIIPGGNQPQHF. CDR3 in DNA: TGTGCCAGTAGCATCATACCAGGGGGGAATCAGCCCCAGCATTTT.

The chain carries TRBV6-5 and TRBJ2-3; 7 nucleotides match TRBD2. The germline V gene encodes CDR1 MNHEY and CDR2 SVGAGI. The CDR3 loop spans 14 amino acids. V lost 7 bases to trimming and J lost 0 bases; unmatched junction nucleotides: 4. The DNA for the CDR3 is TGTGCCAGCATCTGGGGGGGGAGCACAGATACGCAGTATTTT. Translating it yields CASIWGGSTDTQYF.

V gene TRBV7-9 combines with J gene TRBJ1-1; D is uncertain. Germline V gene data show CDR1 as SEHNR and CDR2 as FQNEAQ (reference sequence). The CDR3 runs to 14 residues. With 1 base removed from V and 5 bases from J, the gap between germline ends came to 11 bases. CDR3 sequence reads: CASSLGGMLTEAFF. As DNA, the CDR3 is TGTGCCAGCAGCTTAGGCGGGATGTTGACTGAAGCTTTCTTT.

The rearrangement uses TRBV18 and TRBJ2-3; D gene unclear. The CDR3 extends over 14 amino acids. The V gene's germline CDR1 is KGHSH and CDR2 LQKENI. Trimming removed 3 bases at V and 2 bases at J, with 9 bases between. The CDR3 sequence is CASSPRSDTDTQYF. CDR3 bases: TGTGCCAGCTCACCTAGGAGCGACACAGATACGCAGTATTTT.

The CDR3 coding sequence is TGTGCCTGGAGTAAAGCGGGGCGAGAGACCCAGTACTTC. This encodes CAWSKAGRETQYF. The chain recombines TRBV30 with TRBJ2-5; 7 nucleotides align to TRBD2. The length of the CDR3 is 13 residues. Germline assignment: CDR1 GTSNPN and CDR2 SVGIG (reference sequence). V dropped 2 bases and J dropped 4; count of bases not matched to a gene: 4.

The rearrangement uses TRBV6-5 and TRBJ1-2; no clear D gene. CDR1 is MNHEY, CDR2 SVGAGI, per germline. V was clipped by 0 bases and J by 5 bases, with 13 bases between them. The CDR3 has 15 amino acids. The CDR3, as DNA: TGTGCCAGCAGTTACTCGCGAGGGCGGCGGTATGGCTACACCTTC. Protein: CASSYSRGRRYGYTF.

The chain is built from TRBV30 and TRBJ2-1; possible D gene TRBD1, 6 bases. The CDR3 length is 14 residues. CDR1 is GTSNPN, CDR2 SVGIG, per germline (reference sequence). With 4 bases removed from V and 4 bases from J, the gap between germline ends came to 14 bases. DNA for the CDR3: TGTGCCTGGAAGGACAGTTGGGAATACAATGAGCAGTTCTTC. This translates into CAWKDSWEYNEQFF.

This clone showed up just a few times. V usage is TRBV2 and J usage is TRBJ2-7; D gene unclear. The V gene lost 4 bases and the J gene lost 5 bases, with 18 bases spanning the gap. Germline CDR1 SNHLY, CDR2 FYNNEI. The CDR3 is 15 residues long. The CDR3 loop is CASSGGSSFYDEQYF. DNA for the CDR3: TGTGCCAGCAGTGGAGGTAGTAGTTTTTATGACGAGCAGTACTTC.

The rearrangement uses TRBV9 and TRBJ2-2; weak D call: TRBD1 (6 bases). The V end lost 1 base, the J end lost 6 bases, and 22 bases lay between the germline ends. Germline V gene lookup returns CDR1 SGDLS and CDR2 YYNGEE. There are 18 residues in the CDR3. The CDR3 loop reads CASSVPLWAGARPGELFF. CDR3 in DNA: TGTGCCAGCAGCGTACCTCTCTGGGCAGGGGCCCGGCCCGGGGAGCTGTTTTTT.

This clone was seen more than once but under ten times. The chain recombines TRBV4-1 with TRBJ2-7; 7 nucleotides line up with TRBD2. The germline CDR1 and CDR2 sequences are MGHRA and YSYEKL. The CDR3 runs 15 residues. V dropped 4 bases and J dropped 7; count of bases not matched to a gene: 13. This chain's CDR3 is CASSRWDYLLGEQYF. The CDR3 coding sequence is TGCGCCAGCAGCCGCTGGGACTACCTTTTAGGGGAGCAGTACTTC.

DNA for the CDR3: TGCGCCAGCAGCCAAGGGACAGGGATCGAACCCCAGCATTTT. Its protein is CASSQGTGIEPQHF. This chain joins TRBV4-3 and TRBJ1-5, with TRBD1 matching over 8 bases. J lost 10 bases, V lost 1 base, and 6 bases had no gene match. The germline V gene encodes CDR1 LGHNA and CDR2 YSLEER. The CDR3 runs to 14 residues.

The genes are TRBV18 and TRBJ2-2; D not certain. The CDR3 runs 13 residues. Germline V gene sequence: CDR1 KGHSH, CDR2 LQKENI. Trimming cost V 3 bases and J 5 bases, with 7 bases left between them. CDR3: CASSPELTGELFF. CDR3 coding DNA: TGTGCCAGCTCACCGGAGTTAACCGGGGAGCTGTTTTTT.

This chain uses TRBV5-5 with TRBJ1-6, with TRBD1 as a possible D gene (5 bases). The CDR3 consists of 16 residues. The V end lost 3 bases, the J end lost 5 bases, and 15 bases lay between the germline ends. The germline V gene has CDR1 SGHKS and CDR2 YYEKEE (reference sequence). CDR3 coding DNA: TGTGCCAGCAGCTGGGCGGGGCCAGACAATAATTCACCCCTCCACTTT. Translated: CASSWAGPDNNSPLHF.